The sequence of this T cell receptor (beta chain) was determined in a study of blood T cell repertoires in COVID-19. Study-level background: Sites in the United States, Italy and Spain provided acute and convalescent COVID-19 samples. PBMCs, B-cell-depleted T cells, or T cells were the source of the cDNA or gDNA that made up the material.

Produced via immunoSEQ multiplex PCR; TCRdb's table is partial and in-frame only. This table holds 100,000 to 150,000 clones, 80% to 90% found once. CDR3 size: 18 residues. Losses at the gene ends were 0 bases for V and 4 bases for J; bases not matched to a gene: 10. Looked up from germline, CDR1 is SGHNT and CDR2 is YYREEE (reference sequence). This clonotype was obtained from a woman aged 60 to 75 with acute or convalescent COVID-19. This chain joins TRBV5-4 and TRBJ2-5, with 12 positions matching TRBD2. The specimen sequenced was peripheral blood. In DNA form, the CDR3 reads TGTGCCAGCAGCTTGGCGGGGCTAGCGGGAGGGATAGGAGAGACCCAGTACTTC. Its protein is CASSLAGLAGGIGETQYF.